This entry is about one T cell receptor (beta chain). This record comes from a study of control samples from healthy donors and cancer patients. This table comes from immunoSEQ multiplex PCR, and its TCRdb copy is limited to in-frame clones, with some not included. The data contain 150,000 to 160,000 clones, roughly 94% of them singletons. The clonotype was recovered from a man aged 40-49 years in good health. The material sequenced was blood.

The CDR3 sequence is CSADLRAGGYYGYTF. CDR3 coding DNA: TGCAGCGCCGATCTTCGGGCAGGCGGATACTATGGCTACACCTTC. The chain couples TRBV29-1 to TRBJ1-2; no firm D call. The CDR3 is 15 residues long. V was clipped by 7 bases and J by 3 bases, with 21 bases between them. Germline loops: CDR1 SQVTM, CDR2 ANQGSEA.